The 9 T cell receptor beta chains reported below all come from one sample, sequenced in a study of shared clonotypes between healthy human individuals. Naive CD8 cells were CD45RO-negative, positively selected for CCR7, excluding terminally differentiated effector memory CD45RA+ cells. The repertoire was sequenced with immunoSEQ multiplex PCR; TCRdb's copy has only in-frame clones and lacks some. The profile shows 1.5 million to 2.5 million clones, roughly 95% of them singletons. What was sequenced was naive CD8+ T cells sorted from blood. The receptors originated from a man in his late teens or twenties in good health.

The chain uses TRBV10-3 and TRBJ1-2; TRBD1 matches at 8 bases. Germline assignment: CDR1 ENHRY and CDR2 SYGVKD. The V segment lost 6 bases and the J segment 2 bases; nucleotides outside the gene matches: 8. This CDR3 contains 15 residues. The CDR3 DNA sequence: TGTGCCATCAGCCGAGGGACAGGCGGAAACTATGGCTACACCTTC. It codes for CAISRGTGGNYGYTF.

V is TRBV4-3 and J is TRBJ2-1, with a weak D call TRBD1 (5 bases). Germline V gives CDR1 LGHNA, CDR2 YSLEER. With 7 bases removed from V and 5 bases from J, the gap between germline ends came to 15 bases. CDR3 length equals 14 residues. CDR3 bases: TGCGCCAGCATAAGGGAAGCGACAGACAATGAGCAGTTCTTC. It yields the protein CASIREATDNEQFF.

The chain has TRBV15 and TRBJ2-5, with a weak D call TRBD2 (6 bases). There are 15 residues in the CDR3. V gave up 0 bases and J gave up 10 bases, with 18 bases separating them. Germline CDR1 and CDR2: LNHNV and YYDKDF (reference sequence). The CDR3 is CATSRDGGTQVSQYF. As DNA, the CDR3 is TGTGCCACCAGCAGAGATGGGGGGACTCAGGTTAGCCAGTACTTC. Using reference TRBV15 and TRBJ2-5 for the parts outside the CDR3, the full variable domain is DAMVIQNPRYQVTQFGKPVTLSCSQTLNHNVMYWYQQKSSQAPKLLFHYYDKDFNNEADTPDNFQSRRPNTSFCFLDIRSPGLGDTAMYLCATSRDGGTQVSQYFGPGTRLLVL.

The rearrangement uses TRBV4-3 and TRBJ1-4; no clear D. Germline CDR1 reads LGHNA; CDR2 reads YSLEER. The V gene lost 6 bases and the J gene lost 0 bases, with 8 bases spanning the gap. The CDR3 loop spans 14 amino acids. The CDR3 sequence: CASRSTATNEKLFF. In nucleotides, the CDR3 is TGCGCCAGCAGGTCGACGGCAACTAATGAAAAACTGTTTTTT.

The chain uses TRBV30 and TRBJ2-7; 8 positions agree with TRBD1. V was clipped by 7 bases and J by 2 bases; unmatched bases: 10. The CDR3 spans 14 residues. Per the germline V gene, CDR1 is GTSNPN and CDR2 is SVGIG (reference sequence). CDR3 nucleotides: TGTGCCTCGTTGGACAGGGCCTATCCCTACGAGCAGTACTTC. This translates into CASLDRAYPYEQYF.

The chain is built from TRBV27 and TRBJ2-1; 9 bases are a match to TRBD1. The CDR3 runs to 16 residues. From germline, CDR1 is MNHEY and CDR2 SMNVEV (reference sequence). Trimming took 7 bases from V and 4 from J; bases not matched to a gene: 11. CDR3 protein: CASTLFSGQGYNEQFF. DNA of the CDR3: TGTGCCAGCACCCTATTCTCGGGACAGGGTTACAATGAGCAGTTCTTC.

The chain links TRBV9 to TRBJ1-2; TRBD1 agrees at 8 bases. CDR1 and CDR2 from the germline V gene are SGDLS and YYNGEE. V shed 3 bases, J shed 2 bases, and the junction held 9 bases outside the gene matches. The CDR3 contains 16 residues. CDR3 loop: CASSESTGEGNYGYTF. The CDR3 nucleotides are TGTGCCAGCAGCGAGTCGACAGGGGAGGGAAACTATGGCTACACCTTC. Supplemented by reference TRBV9 and TRBJ1-2, the full variable domain reads DSGVTQTPKHLITATGQRVTLRCSPRSGDLSVYWYQQSLDQGLQFLIQYYNGEERAKGNILERFSAQQFPDLHSELNLSSLELGDSALYFCASSESTGEGNYGYTFGSGTRLTVV.

The chain recombines TRBV2 with TRBJ2-7; 9 positions agree with TRBD2. CDR1 and CDR2 from the germline V gene are SNHLY and FYNNEI. With 0 bases clipped from V and 0 bases from J, the junction kept 9 bases outside the gene matches. CDR3 length: 18 amino acids. The CDR3 is CASSEAKGAGGFSYEQYF. As DNA, the CDR3 is TGTGCCAGCAGTGAAGCAAAGGGAGCGGGGGGCTTCTCCTACGAGCAGTACTTC.

V usage is TRBV6-6 and J usage is TRBJ1-2; D perhaps matches TRBD1 (5 bases). This CDR3 is 15 amino acids long. V was shortened by 0 bases and J by 6 bases, with 14 bases between the two germline ends. Germline V gene lookup returns CDR1 MNHNY and CDR2 SVGAGI (reference sequence). CDR3 loop: CASSYSMWQGDGYTF. The CDR3 DNA sequence: TGTGCCAGCAGTTACTCGATGTGGCAGGGCGATGGCTACACCTTC.